The clone carrying this TCR beta chain was seen at least ten times. Its antigen is currently unknown. The data originate from a study of Graves' ophthalmopathy and Graves' hyperthyroidism. Amplifying from RNA transcripts, the study obtained TCR beta CDR3 regions. The library came from an HTBI-primed first-round RT-PCR and a second-round multiplex PCR. TCRdb called the multiplex PCR reads again in MiXCR, with one record for every CDR3 protein. This table has around 340,000 distinct CDR3 sequences, about a sixth appearing once. Findings and limits, study-wide: Thyroid clonotypes that were expanded above 0.001 frequency mostly also appeared in blood.

The PBMC fraction was derived from more than 8 ml of fresh peripheral blood. The source of this sequence is an adult man with Graves' ophthalmopathy. Material: peripheral blood.

CDR3 in DNA: TGTGCCAGCAGTTACCGGCCCGCCCAGGGGAGGAGGTCCTATAATTCACCCCTCCACTTT. Translated: CASSYRPAQGRRSYNSPLHF. V is TRBV6-5 and J is TRBJ1-6; TRBD1 is a possible D gene (6 bases). Trimming pared 2 bases from V and 1 base from J, leaving 21 bases between. There are 20 residues in the CDR3. Germline CDR1 reads MNHEY; CDR2 reads SVGAGI.